These 23 T cell receptor beta chains were all obtained from the same sample, sequenced in a study of CD8 T cells in ankylosing spondylitis. Each CDR3 protein is one row after TCRdb ran MiXCR on the 5' RACE reads. Among 220,000 or so distinct CDR3 sequences listed, 10% to 13% were seen once. The sequenced sample was blood, either unsorted or a sorted T cell fraction (not recorded which). Receptor source: a male donor with ankylosing spondylitis or in good health (not recorded which).

This clonotype appeared a few times. This rearrangement joins TRBV28 to TRBJ2-7; TRBD1 might be the D (5 bases). V was pared by 6 bases and J by 0 bases, with 9 bases between. This CDR3 contains 13 residues. Germline CDR1 MDHEN, CDR2 SYDVKM. The CDR3 DNA reads as TGTGCCAGCAGGGGTGACAGCTCCTACGAGCAGTACTTC. Protein sequence: CASRGDSSYEQYF. Combining the CDR3 with reference TRBV28 and TRBJ2-7 gives the whole variable domain DVKVTQSSRYLVKRTGEKVFLECVQDMDHENMFWYRQDPGLGLRLIYFSYDVKMKEKGDIPEGYSVSREKKERFSLILESASTNQTSMYLCASRGDSSYEQYFGPGTRLTVT.

This clonotype was recorded many times. The chain recombines TRBV20-1 with TRBJ2-2; the match to TRBD2 covers 8 bases. V shed 4 bases and J 7 bases; nucleotides not matched to a gene: 11. Per germline, CDR1 DFQATT and CDR2 SNEGSKA (reference sequence). There are 15 residues in the CDR3. The CDR3 reads CSAILAGGSVGELFF. The CDR3 region has the DNA TGCAGTGCTATTCTCGCGGGGGGATCGGTCGGGGAGCTGTTTTTT.

The table lists this clonotype with a few counts. The rearrangement uses TRBV11-1 and TRBJ2-7; weak D call: TRBD2 (5 bases). Trimming cost V 2 bases and J 2 bases, with 22 bases left between them. The V gene's germline CDR1 is SGHAT and CDR2 FQDESV (reference sequence). The CDR3 runs 18 residues. The CDR3 protein is CASSLIDARLRDAYEQYF. CDR3 coding DNA: TGTGCCAGCAGCTTAATTGACGCGCGACTTCGGGATGCCTACGAGCAGTACTTC.

CDR3 sequence (DNA): TGCGCCAGCAGCTTGGCCACCGGAGGGGGCGGTGCCTCTGGGGCCTACGAGCAGTACTTC. Translation gives CASSLATGGGGASGAYEQYF. This chain uses TRBV5-1 with TRBJ2-7, with a possible D match to TRBD1 (7 bases). Germline V lookup: CDR1 SGHRS, CDR2 YFSETQ. V was pared by 0 bases and J by 2 bases, with 27 bases between. This CDR3 comprises 20 residues.

The gene calls are TRBV12-2 and TRBJ2-3; the D call of TRBD1 is as the table states it, not checked on the DNA. TRBV12-2 is flagged as a pseudogene. The CDR3 contains 17 residues. The DNA of the CDR3 is TGTGCAAGTCGCTCGCCGCCGGAGGCCAGGGTGAAGGATACGCAGTATTTT. It is translated as CASRSPPEARVKDTQYF.

This clonotype occurred many times. The chain has TRBV5-1 and TRBJ2-1; 11 bases align to TRBD2. Germline trimming cut 2 bases from V and 6 bases from J; bases unmatched to any gene: 22. Germline CDR1 reads SGHRS; CDR2 reads YFSETQ. The CDR3 has 21 residues. The CDR3 reads CASSFRPTSGRRDPSVNEQFF. The CDR3 coding sequence is TGCGCCAGCAGCTTCCGCCCAACTAGCGGGAGAAGAGATCCTTCGGTCAATGAGCAGTTCTTC. The variable domain in full, completed from reference TRBV5-1 and TRBJ2-1, reads KAGVTQTPRYLIKTRGQQVTLSCSPISGHRSVSWYQQTPGQGLQFLFEYFSETQRNKGNFPGRFSGRQFSNSRSEMNVSTLELGDSALYLCASSFRPTSGRRDPSVNEQFFGPGTRLTVL.

Of note for this clonotype: At one boundary the junction diverges from the germline segment, which might be a read error. V and J are TRBV29-1 and TRBJ2-2; D gene unclear. CDR1 is SQVTM and CDR2 is ANQGSEA in the germline V gene. CDR3 size: 14 residues. The CDR3: CSVDRGLNAGELFF. The DNA for the CDR3 is TGCAGCGTGGACCGTGGCCTGAACGCCGGGGAGCTGTTTTTT.

This clonotype was found a few times. This chain joins TRBV29-1 and TRBJ2-7; the D gene is possibly TRBD2 (6 bases). The ends were cut back, 6 bases at V and 0 bases at J, with 12 bases in the middle. This CDR3 region has 13 residues. The germline V gene has CDR1 SQVTM and CDR2 ANQGSEA. This CDR3 is CSVGPSASYEQYF. In DNA, the CDR3 is TGCAGCGTGGGACCTAGCGCCTCCTACGAGCAGTACTTC.

This clonotype has a count of ten or more. This chain connects TRBV5-1 to TRBJ2-5; no firm D call. In germline, CDR1 is SGHRS, CDR2 YFSETQ. The CDR3 length is 15 residues. The ends were cut back, 0 bases at V and 2 bases at J, with 11 bases in the middle. The CDR3 DNA reads as TGCGCCAGCAGCTTGGCCGCAACCTTACAAGAGACCCAGTACTTC. Translation gives CASSLAATLQETQYF.

The chain has TRBV12-1 and TRBJ2-2; no check of the table's D call, TRBD1, against the DNA was made. TRBV12-1 corresponds to a pseudogene. CDR3 size: 18 residues. DNA of the CDR3: TGTGCCAGCAGCTTTGAGGTCTTTAGGACAGAGAACACCGGGGAGCTGTTTTTT. Amino acid sequence: CASSFEVFRTENTGELFF.

This clonotype was counted at least ten times. The CDR3 sequence is CASSQGYRLDTIYF. The CDR3 DNA sequence: TGTGCCAGCAGCCAAGGGTACAGGCTCGACACCATATATTTT. This chain uses TRBV14 with TRBJ1-3; D perhaps matches TRBD1 (5 bases). The CDR3 length is 14 residues. Trimming took off 1 base at V and 8 bases at J, with 12 bases between the two ends. Germline V gives CDR1 SGHDN, CDR2 FVKESK.

This clonotype was observed at least ten times. CDR3 DNA: TGTGCCACCAGCAGACTAGCGGGGATCCGAGAGGGTGATACGCAGTATTTT. Translating gives CATSRLAGIREGDTQYF. This chain uses TRBV15 with TRBJ2-3; 9 nucleotides agree with TRBD2. The trim removed 2 bases at V and 6 bases at J, leaving 12 bases unmatched. CDR3 length: 17 amino acids. Looked up from germline, CDR1 is LNHNV and CDR2 is YYDKDF (reference sequence).

Points on this clonotype: A read error may explain this, as a much larger clone is one base away. The rearrangement links TRBV27 to TRBJ2-4; 7 bases are a match to TRBD1. The CDR3 consists of 14 residues. Per germline, CDR1 MNHEY and CDR2 SMNVEV (reference sequence). The CDR3 region has the DNA TGTGCCAGCAGCTCAGGGGGACAGCAAAACATTCGGTACTTC. This gives the protein CASSSGGQQNIRYF.

This clonotype was observed a few times. The V and J genes are TRBV28 and TRBJ2-7; 10 bases agree with TRBD1. The trim removed 5 bases at V and 3 bases at J, leaving 7 bases unmatched. The CDR3 runs 15 residues. Germline lookup yields CDR1 MDHEN and CDR2 SYDVKM. This chain's CDR3 is CASSTRQGAVYEQYF. As DNA, the CDR3 is TGTGCCAGCAGTACCAGACAGGGGGCGGTCTACGAGCAGTACTTC.

This clonotype has a handful of counts. At one end, the junction sequence differs from germline, possibly due to a read error. The CDR3 DNA reads TGTGCCAGCAGTCAAAATCCAGTGTACGTTCTGGAGGAGCAGGACTTC. This encodes CASSQNPVYVLEEQDF. This chain links TRBV6-1 with TRBJ2-7; weak D call: TRBD2 (5 bases). The CDR3 loop spans 16 amino acids. Germline V gene data show CDR1 as MNHNS and CDR2 as SASEGT.

This clonotype occurred many times. The genes are TRBV12-3 or TRBV12-4 and TRBJ2-1, with 8 bases fitting TRBD2. This CDR3 is built from 14 residues. Trimming cost V 1 base and J 5 bases; bases outside gene matches: 1. The CDR3 region is CASSLDSGDNEQFF. The DNA for the CDR3 is TGTGCCAGCAGTTTAGATAGCGGGGACAATGAGCAGTTCTTC.

This clonotype was counted a few times. V and J are TRBV28 and TRBJ2-5; no clear D. The CDR3 length is 14 residues. The ends were cut back, 7 bases at V and 4 bases at J, with 16 bases in the middle. Germline V gives CDR1 MDHEN, CDR2 SYDVKM. The CDR3 DNA sequence: TGTGCCAGCACTCGGGCAGGTGACGGAGAGACCCAGTACTTC. As protein: CASTRAGDGETQYF.

V and J are TRBV21-1 and TRBJ2-1; the table gives TRBD1 as D, unverified against the DNA. TRBV21-1 is recorded as a pseudogene. The CDR3 is 16 amino acids. In DNA form, the CDR3 reads TGTGCCAGCAGCCTTCGGGACAGTCTTGCCTACAATGAGCAGTTCTTC. It translates to CASSLRDSLAYNEQFF.

This rearrangement joins TRBV29-1 to TRBJ1-2; D may be TRBD1 (6 bases). Trimming cost V 6 bases and J 2 bases, with 13 bases left between them. The CDR3 totals 13 residues. Looked up from germline, CDR1 is SQVTM and CDR2 is ANQGSEA. The chain's CDR3 is CSVDSSRNYGYTF. The CDR3 nucleotides are TGCAGCGTGGACAGCTCTCGCAACTATGGCTACACCTTC. Drawing the rest from reference TRBV29-1 and TRBJ1-2, the complete variable domain is SAVISQKPSRDICQRGTSLTIQCQVDSQVTMMFWYRQQPGQSLTLIATANQGSEATYESGFVIDKFPISRPNLTFSTLTVSNMSPEDSSIYLCSVDSSRNYGYTFGSGTRLTVV.

This clonotype was counted between two and nine times. The chain combines TRBV20-1 with TRBJ2-7; TRBD2 matches 10 bases. V dropped 3 bases and J dropped 5; count of bases not matched to a gene: 4. In germline, CDR1 is DFQATT, CDR2 SNEGSKA (reference sequence). CDR3 size: 13 residues. CDR3 sequence: CSARRLAGDEQYF. CDR3 DNA: TGCAGTGCTAGGCGTCTAGCGGGGGACGAGCAGTACTTC.

This chain links TRBV7-3 with TRBJ1-1; D ambiguous. There are 13 residues in the CDR3. Germline assignment: CDR1 SGHTA and CDR2 FQGTGA. Between the trimmed V and J ends, which lost 2 bases and 10 bases, there was a span of 14 bases. CDR3 amino acids: CASSLLPAEGAFF. In nucleotides, the CDR3 is TGTGCCAGCAGCTTACTTCCAGCGGAGGGAGCTTTCTTT.

This clonotype was picked up many times. The rearrangement joins TRBV19 to TRBJ2-5; D remains ambiguous. Trimming stripped 3 bases from V and 3 bases from J, with 11 bases between. CDR1 is LNHDA and CDR2 is SQIVND in the germline V gene (reference sequence). There are 14 residues in the CDR3. The CDR3 DNA sequence: TGTGCCAGTAGTATTTTCCGGAATGAAGAGACCCAGTACTTC. Its protein product is CASSIFRNEETQYF.

This chain links TRBV29-1 with TRBJ2-3, with 7 bases identical to TRBD2. The CDR3 has 14 residues. Germline CDR1 reads SQVTM; CDR2 reads ANQGSEA. V gave up 4 bases and J gave up 2 bases; unmatched junction bases: 6. CDR3 sequence: CSVVSAGLTDTQYF. CDR3 nucleotide sequence: TGCAGCGTTGTCTCAGCGGGGCTCACAGATACGCAGTATTTT.